One T cell receptor (beta chain) is described in this entry. This specimen comes from a study of shared clonotypes between healthy human individuals. This CDR3 is built from 16 residues. Trimming took off 4 bases at V and 0 bases at J, with 13 bases between the two ends. Germline V gives CDR1 SGHKS, CDR2 YYEKEE (reference sequence). Only CD45RO-negative cells positively selected for CCR7 counted as naive CD8 cells, so terminally differentiated effector memory CD45RA+ cells were excluded. Sequencing used immunoSEQ multiplex PCR; TCRdb keeps in-frame clones, though not all of them. The profile shows a few million clones, about 93% of them singletons.

Sequencing was performed on naive CD8+ T cells from PBMCs. The clonotype was recovered from a man aged 18 to 29 in good health. Some clones in this sample may be carry-over from other donors' samples. The V gene is TRBV5-5, the J gene TRBJ1-4; D remains ambiguous. Here the CDR3 reads CASSPLELATNEKLFF. As DNA, the CDR3 is TGTGCCAGCAGCCCCCTCGAGTTAGCAACTAATGAAAAACTGTTTTTT.